These T cell receptor beta chains were read from a single sample in a study of T cell responses to AZD1222 COVID-19 vaccine. Sequencing was performed with immunoSEQ multiplex PCR; in TCRdb, only in-frame clones are kept and a portion is missing. This table has under 150,000 clones, just over 90% appearing once. The starting material was peripheral blood, obtained on day 0 of AZD1222 vaccination. These receptors originate from an adult in good health. CDR3s include the opening cysteine and the closing phenylalanine or tryptophan. D genes are given only for firm matches. Expanded clones get a size class; other rows say once, few or many, or leave the size out.

-	-	TRBV14	TRBJ1-1	TGTGCCAGCAGCCTAGCCTCGTTGAGTACTGAAGCTTTCTTT	CASSLASLSTEAFF
-	-	TRBV18	TRBJ2-7	TGTGCCAGCTCACCTTGGGACACCGGGTACGAGCAGTACTTC	CASSPWDTGYEQYF
-	TRBD2	TRBV14	TRBJ2-7	TGTGCCAGCAGCCTAGACTTTAGCGGGAGGGGGCCGCGGGAGCAGTACTTC	CASSLDFSGRGPREQYF
-	-	TRBV7-2	TRBJ1-5	TGTGCCAGTGCACAGGGATTCAATCAGCCCCAGCATTTT	CASAQGFNQPQHF
-	TRBD2	TRBV28	TRBJ2-7	TGTGCCAGCAGACCCGGGACTAGTCTGGCCTACGAGCAGTACTTC	CASRPGTSLAYEQYF
once	-	TRBV19	TRBJ1-3	TGTGCCAGTAGTGTCGGGGGGGTCGGCAACACCATATATTTT	CASSVGGVGNTIYF
-	-	TRBV6-2/TRBV6-3	TRBJ1-2	TGTGCCAGCAGTTACTCGCCCAGCTCGGACTATGGCTACACCTTC	CASSYSPSSDYGYTF
-	-	TRBV3-1/TRBV3-2	TRBJ2-5	TGTGCCAGCAGCCAAGATCCGGGCAGAGCAGAGACCCAGTACTTC	CASSQDPGRAETQYF
-	-	TRBV9	TRBJ2-6	TGTGCCAGCAGCGGAGGTGGAGGGGTAGGGGCCAACGTCCTGACTTTC	CASSGGGGVGANVLTF
-	TRBD2	TRBV5-1	TRBJ2-7	TGCGCCAGCACCTCGGGGGGAGGGTTGAGCGACGAGCAGTACTTC	CASTSGGGLSDEQYF
few	-	TRBV28	TRBJ2-3	TGTGCCAGCAGTCCCTTCCTCCTGGCAGATACGCAGTATTTT	CASSPFLLADTQYF
-	-	TRBV12-3/TRBV12-4	TRBJ1-4	TGTGCCAGCAGTGGGGACACCTGGCTGTTTTTT	CASSGDTWLFF
-	-	TRBV6-5	TRBJ1-2	TGTGCCAGCAGTTACGGACCGGGTGGCTACACCTTC	CASSYGPGGYTF
-	-	TRBV12-3/TRBV12-4	TRBJ1-2	TGTGCCAGCAGTTTCGGGCAGGGACCTGGCTACACCTTC	CASSFGQGPGYTF
-	-	TRBV6-5	TRBJ2-7	TGTGCCAGCACTAGACAGGAATCCTACGAGCAGTACTTC	CASTRQESYEQYF
-	-	TRBV19	TRBJ1-4	TGTGCCAGTGGCCAGCCGGCGGCGATCGGAGAAAAACTGTTTTTT	CASGQPAAIGEKLFF
few	-	TRBV5-1	TRBJ2-2	TGCGCCAGCAGCTTGTCAGGGTTCAGAACCGGGGAGCTGTTTTTT	CASSLSGFRTGELFF
-	TRBD2	TRBV5-1	TRBJ2-1	TGCGCCAGCAGCCAAAGGACTAGCGGGAGATTCGGGCAGTTCTTC	CASSQRTSGRFGQFF
-	-	TRBV6-2/TRBV6-3	TRBJ2-2	TGTGCCAGCAGTTACTCGCACCCCGGACCCACCGGGGAGCTGTTTTTT	CASSYSHPGPTGELFF
-	TRBD2	TRBV3-1/TRBV3-2	TRBJ2-3	TGTGCCAGCAGCCGCGACCCCGGGACTAGCGGAACAGATACGCAGTATTTT	CASSRDPGTSGTDTQYF
-	TRBD2	TRBV27	TRBJ2-7	TGTGCCAGCAGTCGGAGCGGGGGGGCCTACGAGCAGTACTTC	CASSRSGGAYEQYF
-	-	TRBV5-4	TRBJ2-6	TGTGCCAGCAGCACTACCGGGGCCACTGGGGCCAACGTCCTGACTTTC	CASSTTGATGANVLTF
-	-	TRBV19	TRBJ2-1	TGTGCCAGTAGTATTGGGGCGACGCGTGCTCGCCGATCCCTTGTTGAGCAGTTCTTC	CASSIGATRARRSLVEQFF
-	-	TRBV6-4	TRBJ2-2	TGTGCCAGCAGTGACACCCCCGAGACCGGGGAGCTGTTTTTT	CASSDTPETGELFF
once	-	TRBV19	TRBJ1-3	TGTGCCAGTAGTACGGTATCTGGAAACACCATATATTTT	CASSTVSGNTIYF
few	TRBD2	TRBV19	TRBJ2-1	TGTGCCAGTAGTATCTCCGCGGGGGGGCCCAATGAGCAGTTCTTC	CASSISAGGPNEQFF
-	TRBD1	TRBV3-1/TRBV3-2	TRBJ1-4	TGTGCCAGCAGCCAAGATACGACAGGGCGCGAAAAACTGTTTTTT	CASSQDTTGREKLFF